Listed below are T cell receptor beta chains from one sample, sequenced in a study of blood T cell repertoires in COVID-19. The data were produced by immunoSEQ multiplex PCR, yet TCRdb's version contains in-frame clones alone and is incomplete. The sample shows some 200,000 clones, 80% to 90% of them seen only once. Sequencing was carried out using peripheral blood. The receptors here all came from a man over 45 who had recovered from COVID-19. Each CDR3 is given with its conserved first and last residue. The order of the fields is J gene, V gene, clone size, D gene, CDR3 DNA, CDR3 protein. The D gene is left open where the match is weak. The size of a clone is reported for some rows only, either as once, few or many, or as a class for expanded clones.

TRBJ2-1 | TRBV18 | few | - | TGTGCCAGCTCACCAGCGACAGGCTATGAGCAGTTCTTC | CASSPATGYEQFF
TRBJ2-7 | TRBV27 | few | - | TGTGCCAGCAGTTCAGTACACCCTTCTTCCTACGAGCAGTACTTC | CASSSVHPSSYEQYF
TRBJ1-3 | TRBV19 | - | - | TGTGCCAGTAGTATCCCGGGACACCCGAACTCTGGAAACACCATATATTTT | CASSIPGHPNSGNTIYF
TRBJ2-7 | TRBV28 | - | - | TGTGCCAGCAGTTTTGGACAGACATCCTACGAGCAGTACTTC | CASSFGQTSYEQYF
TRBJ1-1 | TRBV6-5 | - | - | TGTGCCAGTGCCTATTCCGCCGGGAACACTGAAGCTTTCTTT | CASAYSAGNTEAFF
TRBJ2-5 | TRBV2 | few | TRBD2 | TGTGCCAGCAGTGGGGGACTAGCGGGGGATGAAGAGACCCAGTACTTC | CASSGGLAGDEETQYF
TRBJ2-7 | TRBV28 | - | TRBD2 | TGTGCCAGCAGTCCCCACGCGGGAGGGCGCGAGCAGTACTTC | CASSPHAGGREQYF
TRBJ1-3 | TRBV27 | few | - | TGTGCCAGCAGGGGCTCGGGAAACACCATATATTTT | CASRGSGNTIYF
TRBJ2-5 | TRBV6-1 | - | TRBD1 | TGTGCCAGCAGTGACCTGAGGGGGCGGGAGACCCAGTACTTC | CASSDLRGRETQYF
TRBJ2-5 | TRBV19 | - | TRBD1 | TGTGCCAGTAGTATGGGGACAGGCCGGCAAGAGACCCAGTACTTC | CASSMGTGRQETQYF
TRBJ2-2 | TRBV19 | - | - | TGTGCCAGTAGCCTTCAGGGGCAGGGCACCGGGGAGCTGTTTTTT | CASSLQGQGTGELFF
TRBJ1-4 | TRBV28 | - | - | TGTGCCAGCCACCCCGGGGGGCGAAGAGAAAAACTGTTTTTT | CASHPGGRREKLFF
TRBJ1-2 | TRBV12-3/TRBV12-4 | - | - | TGTGCCAGCCGCACAAGGGGGAGCTATGGCTACACCTTC | CASRTRGSYGYTF
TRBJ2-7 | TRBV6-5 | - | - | TGTGCCAGCAGTTACTCTATAACGGGAGCCTACGAGCAGTACTTC | CASSYSITGAYEQYF
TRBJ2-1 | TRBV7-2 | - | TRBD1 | TGTGCCAGCAGCTTAGTACAGGGGGCGCCTTATGAGCAGTTCTTC | CASSLVQGAPYEQFF
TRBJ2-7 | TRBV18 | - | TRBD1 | TGTGCCAGCTCACCACTACACCGGGACAGGGGAACCTACGAGCAGTACTTC | CASSPLHRDRGTYEQYF
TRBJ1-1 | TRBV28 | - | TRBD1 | TGTGCCAGCTTGACAGGGCGGTATGAAGCTTTCTTT | CASLTGRYEAFF
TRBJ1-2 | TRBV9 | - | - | TGTGCCAGCAGCCCGGGAGTCTATGGCTACACCTTC | CASSPGVYGYTF
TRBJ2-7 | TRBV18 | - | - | TGTGCCAGCTCACCACGTCAGGGGTCCTACGAGCAGTACTTC | CASSPRQGSYEQYF
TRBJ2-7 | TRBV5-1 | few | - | TGCGCCAGCAGCAATGGACTCGAGCAGTACTTC | CASSNGLEQYF
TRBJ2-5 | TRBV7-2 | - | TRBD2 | TGTGCCAGCAGCTTAGCTAGCGGGGGCCCACAAGAGACCCAGTACTTC | CASSLASGGPQETQYF
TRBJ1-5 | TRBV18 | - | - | TGTGCCACCTTCCCGGCGGGGGGCTATCAGCCCCAGCATTTT | CATFPAGGYQPQHF
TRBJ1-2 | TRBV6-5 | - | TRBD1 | TGTGCCAGCAGTTCCGGGACAGGGGATCTGGGTGGCTACACCTTC | CASSSGTGDLGGYTF
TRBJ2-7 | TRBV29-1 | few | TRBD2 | TGCAGCGTTGCACTAGCGGGCCGGGCCTACGAGCAGTACTTC | CSVALAGRAYEQYF
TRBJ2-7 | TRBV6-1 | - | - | TGTGCCAGCAGTGAAGCCCAGGGTTTCTACGAGCAGTACTTC | CASSEAQGFYEQYF
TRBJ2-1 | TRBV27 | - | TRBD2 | TGTGCCAGCAGTCCGAGGGGGGGGACTAGCGGGAGCGACAATGAGCAGTTCTTC | CASSPRGGTSGSDNEQFF
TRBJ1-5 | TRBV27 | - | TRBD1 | TGTGCCAGCAGTTCCAACAGGGGTGACGGCAATCAGCCCCAGCATTTT | CASSSNRGDGNQPQHF
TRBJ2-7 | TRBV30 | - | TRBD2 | TGTGCCTGGAAAAGGACTAGCGGGAGCCCCTACGAGCAGTACTTC | CAWKRTSGSPYEQYF
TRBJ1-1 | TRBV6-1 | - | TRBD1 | TGTGCCAGCAGTGAACCCACAGGGGGAGAATGGAACACTGAAGCTTTCTTT | CASSEPTGGEWNTEAFF
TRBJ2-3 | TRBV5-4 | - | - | TGTGCCAGCAGCGGGGGGGCCAGGGTCGGTGGAGATACGCAGTATTTT | CASSGGARVGGDTQYF
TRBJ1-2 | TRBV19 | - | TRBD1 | TGTGCCACCGAGGACAGGGGATATGGCTACACCTTC | CATEDRGYGYTF
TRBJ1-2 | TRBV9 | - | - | TGTGCCAGCAGCGTACCTGGGGCCGCCAACTATGGCTACACCTTC | CASSVPGAANYGYTF
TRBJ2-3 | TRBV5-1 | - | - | TGCGCCAGCAGCTTAGGAGGGGGCTTAGATACGCAGTATTTT | CASSLGGGLDTQYF
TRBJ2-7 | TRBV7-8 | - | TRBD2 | TGTGCCAGCAGTTCTAGCGGATTTAGCTCCTACGAGCAGTACTTC | CASSSSGFSSYEQYF
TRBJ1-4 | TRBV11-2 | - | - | TGTGCCAGCAGCTGGGGGGACGGGAATGAAAAACTGTTTTTT | CASSWGDGNEKLFF
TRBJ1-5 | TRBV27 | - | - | TGTGCCAGCAGTCTAGGGGTCCGTGGGCCCCAGCATTTT | CASSLGVRGPQHF
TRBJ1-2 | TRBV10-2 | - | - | TGCGCCAGCACCCGGGACATCAACTATGGCTACACCTTC | CASTRDINYGYTF
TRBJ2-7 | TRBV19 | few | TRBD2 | TGTGCCAGTAGTATTCGGGGGGGTGTCAACTACGAGCAGTACTTC | CASSIRGGVNYEQYF
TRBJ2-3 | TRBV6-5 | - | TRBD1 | TGTGCCAGCAAAAAGGGGGCGCAAACAGATACGCAGTATTTT | CASKKGAQTDTQYF
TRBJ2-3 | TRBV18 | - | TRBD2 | TGTGCCAGCTCACTAACTAGCGGCACAGATACGCAGTATTTT | CASSLTSGTDTQYF
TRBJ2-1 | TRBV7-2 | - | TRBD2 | TGTGCCAGCAGCTCTAGCGGGAGTTATATGTTCTTC | CASSSSGSYMFF
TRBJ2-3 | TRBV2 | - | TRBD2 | TGTGCCAGCAGCGCCGGGACTAGTAACACAGATACGCAGTATTTT | CASSAGTSNTDTQYF
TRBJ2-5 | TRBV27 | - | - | TGTGCCAGCAGTAAGAGGCAGATACACCAAGAGACCCAGTACTTC | CASSKRQIHQETQYF
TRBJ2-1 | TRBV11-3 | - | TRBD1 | TGTGCCAGCAGCCTACAAGGGACAGGCGGCGAGCAGTTCTTC | CASSLQGTGGEQFF
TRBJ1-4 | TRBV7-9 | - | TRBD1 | TGTGCCAGCAGCTTAGGAACAGGGGGGCCAAATGAAAAACTGTTTTTT | CASSLGTGGPNEKLFF
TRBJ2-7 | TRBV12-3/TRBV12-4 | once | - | TGTGCCAGCAGTTTAGGGACACCCTACGAGCAGTACTTC | CASSLGTPYEQYF
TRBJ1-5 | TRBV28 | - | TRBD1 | TGTGCCAGCAGTGCCCCGGGACAGTTCAATCAGCCCCAGCATTTT | CASSAPGQFNQPQHF
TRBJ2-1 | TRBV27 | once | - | TGTGCCAGCAGGACTGGAGGTAGCGGCTCCTACAATGAGCAGTTCTTC | CASRTGGSGSYNEQFF
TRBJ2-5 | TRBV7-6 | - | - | TGTGCCAGCAGCTTCACTCAGGGGTCCCAAGAGACCCAGTACTTC | CASSFTQGSQETQYF
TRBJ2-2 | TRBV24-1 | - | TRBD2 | TGTGCCACCAGTGATCAGAGACTAGCGGGAGTCGGCACCGGGGAGCTGTTTTTT | CATSDQRLAGVGTGELFF
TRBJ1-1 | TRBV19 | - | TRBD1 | TGTGCCAGTAGTATGACCTCCCGACAGGGGGGCACTGAAGCTTTCTTT | CASSMTSRQGGTEAFF
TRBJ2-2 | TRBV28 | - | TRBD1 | TGTGCCAGCAATTCCTTAGGGGGACAGTCCGCCGGGGAGCTGTTTTTT | CASNSLGGQSAGELFF
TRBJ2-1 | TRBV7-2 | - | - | TGTGCCAGCAGCTTAGCACAACGAACCAATGAGCAGTTCTTC | CASSLAQRTNEQFF
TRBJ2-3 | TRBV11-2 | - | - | TGTGCCAGCAGCTTACAGGGGCGTCAGCTCACGTCGCAGTATTTT | CASSLQGRQLTSQYF
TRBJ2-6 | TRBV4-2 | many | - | TGTGCCAGCAGCCAAGAAGGGGACTCCTCTGGGGCCAACGTCCTGACTTTC | CASSQEGDSSGANVLTF